One T cell receptor (beta chain) is described in this entry. On the basis of clinical symptoms, serum thyroxine and TRAb, thyroid ultrasound and orbital computed tomography, diagnoses were made. RNA transcripts gave rise to amplified TCR beta CDR3 regions. Primed by the HTBI set, a first-round RT-PCR was run on the TCR CDR3. TCRdb passed the multiplex PCR reads through MiXCR, listing each CDR3 protein once. The table shows 600,000 to 900,000 distinct CDR3 sequences, with 15% to 20% occurring only once. The J segment lost 3 bases and the V segment lost 8 bases, leaving 5 bases of the junction unmatched. CDR1 and CDR2 from the germline V gene are MDHEN and SYDVKM. The CDR3 spans 14 residues. This sample is drawn from a study of T cells in Graves' hyperthyroidism and ophthalmopathy. Study at large: Peripheral blood was collected at initial diagnosis, before any treatment.

The TCR originated in a man aged 18 to 30 with Graves' hyperthyroidism. The genes are TRBV28 and TRBJ2-3; 10 bases agree with TRBD2. The sequenced sample was blood. The CDR3 here is CASWVAGGTDTQYF. CDR3 in DNA: TGTGCCAGCTGGGTAGCGGGAGGTACAGATACGCAGTATTTT.